This TCR beta chain was sequenced during a study of cytotoxic CD8 clonotypes in ibrutinib-treated CLL. Overall study context: Enrolment comprised eleven to twelve relapsed/refractory and over 14 treatment-naive patients; roughly 18 were IGHV unmutated. Samples had a mean of approximately 240,000 productive templates and more than 85,000 productive rearrangements. Recorded responses included some 24 partial and 2 complete; following median about 68 months, approximately 15 stayed remitted and roughly twelve progressed.

For TCR beta libraries, around 2 micrograms of genomic DNA were obtained from cryopreserved PBMCs. The data were produced by immunoSEQ multiplex PCR, yet TCRdb's version contains in-frame clones alone and is incomplete. The data contain about 6,000 clones, about 70% of them singletons. The germline V gene has CDR1 MNHEY and CDR2 SMNVEV (reference sequence). CDR3 size: 15 residues. Trimming pared 1 base from V and 6 bases from J, leaving 16 bases between. Here the sequenced sample was PBMCs, taken before ibrutinib treatment. V is TRBV27 and J is TRBJ2-7; possibly TRBD1 for D (5 bases). The clonotype was recovered from a human donor with chronic lymphocytic leukemia. The CDR3 is CASSLWAGKKAEQYF. The CDR3 nucleotides read TGTGCCAGCAGTTTATGGGCAGGGAAAAAGGCCGAGCAGTACTTC.